Following are 30 T cell receptor beta chains from one sample sequenced in a study of T cell clonality in common variable immunodeficiency. Repertoires were generated with immunoSEQ multiplex PCR, while TCRdb's copy carries only in-frame clones and drops some. The sample is made up of about 64,000 clones, none counted only once. The specimen sequenced was peripheral blood mononuclear cells. These receptors all come from a person aged 18 to 75 in good health.

This clone was seen more than once but under ten times. The read stops 3 residues short of the end of the CDR3; the missing end is completed from the germline J gene. The chain recombines TRBV5-1 with TRBJ2-7, with 9 bases matching TRBD2. V lost 3 bases and J lost 0; bases outside the gene matches: 7. The CDR3 loop spans 16 amino acids. Germline V lookup: CDR1 SGHRS, CDR2 YFSETQ. The CDR3 bases that were read are TGCGCCAGCAGCTCGCCGGTGGGACTAGCCTCCTACGAG. Translated: CASSSPVGLASYE. The complete CDR3 protein is CASSSPVGLASYEQYF.

This clone was seen repeatedly, ten times or more. The read ends 3 residues before the CDR3 terminus; that terminus is restored from the germline J gene. J is TRBJ2-7 and V is TRBV6-2 or TRBV6-3; 11 bases line up with TRBD2. CDR3 size: 17 residues. Trimming removed 8 bases from V and 1 base from J; junction bases left unmatched: 13. Germline CDR1 MNHEY, CDR2 SVGEGT. The CDR3 DNA, read in part, is TGTGCCAGCGAAACCGGGACTAGCGGCATTTTTTCCTACGAG. The encoded protein is CASETGTSGIFSYE. The full CDR3 protein is CASETGTSGIFSYEQYF.

This clone has at least ten counts. CDR3 DNA (partial): TGTGCCAGCAGCTTAATGGGGACTAGCACAGATACG. Its translation: CASSLMGTSTDT. The CDR3 in its entirety is CASSLMGTSTDTQYF. This chain uses TRBV11-2 with TRBJ2-3; the D gene is possibly TRBD2 (6 bases). Read data end 3 residues before the CDR3 end; the end is taken from the germline J gene. The CDR3 runs 15 residues. Trimming cost V 2 bases and J 0 bases, with 9 bases left between them. CDR1 and CDR2 (germline): SGHAT, FQNNGV.

Ten or more counts support this clone. The CDR3 sequence is CSVEGNSGLADNEQFF. CDR3 bases read: TGCAGCGTTGAAGGAAATTCGGGACTAGCGGACAATGAG. This chain joins TRBV29-1 and TRBJ2-1, with TRBD2 matching over 11 bases. The read ends 3 residues early relative to the CDR3; the germline J gene fills the gap. The CDR3 has 16 amino acids. V was pared by 1 base and J by 5 bases, with 7 bases of the junction left unmatched. Germline assignment: CDR1 SQVTM and CDR2 ANQGSEA.

In its sample, this clone was seen many times. Read data end 3 residues before the CDR3 end; the end is taken from the germline J gene. The chain joins TRBV24-1 to TRBJ2-1; 7 positions agree with TRBD2. CDR3 size: 15 residues. Germline V gene data show CDR1 as KGHDR and CDR2 as SFDVKD. V lost 3 bases, J lost 4 bases, and 5 bases stayed unmatched. The CDR3 loop is CATSDASGPYNEQFF. The CDR3 DNA, read in part, is TGTGCCACCAGTGATGCTAGCGGACCTTACAATGAG.

This clone was counted ten times or more. The CDR3 is cut off 3 residues early in the read; its end comes from the germline J gene. The chain uses TRBV19 and TRBJ1-5, with 7 bases matching TRBD1. From germline, CDR1 is LNHDA and CDR2 SQIVND (reference sequence). Trimming cost V 4 bases and J 0 bases; bases outside gene matches: 3. The CDR3 has 15 residues. The CDR3 sequence is CASSTNRGSNQPQHF. CDR3 DNA (partial): TGTGCCAGTAGTACAAACAGGGGTAGCAATCAGCCC.

This clone was observed at least ten times. The missing CDR3 end, 3 residues past where the read stops, is filled in from the germline J gene. The chain employs TRBV29-1 and TRBJ1-1, with a possible D match to TRBD1 (5 bases). The CDR3 sequence is 12 residues long. Per germline, CDR1 SQVTM and CDR2 ANQGSEA. Partial CDR3 DNA: TGCAGTGGGGCCCAGGGAGGCGGTGAA. Protein product: CSGAQGGGE. The whole CDR3 protein reads CSGAQGGGEAFF.

In its sample, this clone was seen many times. The missing CDR3 end, 3 residues past where the read stops, is filled in from the germline J gene. The chain carries TRBV19 and TRBJ2-7; 9 nucleotides match TRBD1. Germline V lookup: CDR1 LNHDA, CDR2 SQIVND (reference sequence). Losses at the gene ends were 7 bases for V and 2 bases for J; bases not matched to a gene: 6. The CDR3 totals 14 residues. The CDR3 sequence: CASTPGQGPYEQYF. The CDR3 DNA, read in part, is TGTGCCAGTACACCGGGACAGGGTCCCTACGAG.

This clone has a count of ten or more. The CDR3 protein is CSASEEHEQFF. The sequenced part of the CDR3 DNA is TGCAGTGCTAGCGAAGAGCATGAG. V and J are TRBV20-1 and TRBJ2-1; D uncertain. The CDR3 is cut off 3 residues early in the read; its end comes from the germline J gene. The CDR3 is 11 amino acids. Germline-derived CDR1 and CDR2 are DFQATT and SNEGSKA (reference sequence). V shed 3 bases and J shed 8 bases, with 8 bases lying between them.

This clone was seen many times. The CDR3 extends 3 residues past the end of the read, so its final part is completed from the germline J gene. This chain uses TRBV19 with TRBJ2-1; no clear D. The CDR3 contains 12 residues. Germline-derived CDR1 and CDR2 are LNHDA and SQIVND (reference sequence). V lost 3 bases, J lost 7 bases, and 7 bases lay in between. CDR3: CASSIGWNEQFF. CDR3 DNA, as far as it was read: TGTGCCAGTAGTATCGGTTGGAATGAG.

This clone appeared many times. The read gets to within 3 residues of the CDR3 end, and the germline J gene fills in the rest. The V gene is TRBV5-1, the J gene TRBJ2-7; 10 positions match TRBD1. Trimming took 3 bases from V and 1 from J; bases not matched to a gene: 7. Germline-derived CDR1 and CDR2 are SGHRS and YFSETQ. This CDR3 has 16 residues. The CDR3 DNA, read in part, is TGCGCCAGCAGCTCTGGAGGACAGGGGGTATCCTACGAG. As protein: CASSSGGQGVSYE. From start to end, the CDR3 is CASSSGGQGVSYEQYF.

This clone showed up many times. The read gets to within 3 residues of the CDR3 end, and the germline J gene fills in the rest. The V and J genes are TRBV28 and TRBJ1-3, with 8 bases that match TRBD1. Germline V gene sequence: CDR1 MDHEN, CDR2 SYDVKM. The CDR3 has 14 residues. The V and J ends lost 6 bases and 2 bases, in that order; junction bases with no gene match: 3. CDR3 sequence: CASSSQGAGNTIYF. Partial CDR3 DNA: TGTGCCAGCAGCTCACAGGGGGCTGGAAACACC.

Regarding this clone: With the read ending 3 residues before the CDR3 end, the germline J gene is used to fill in that end. This chain uses TRBV6-4 with TRBJ2-3, with D maybe TRBD2 (5 bases). The germline V gene has CDR1 MRHNA and CDR2 SNTAGT. Trimming stripped 6 bases from V and 2 bases from J, with 9 bases between. The CDR3 has 13 amino acids. Here the CDR3 reads CASSSGTTDTQYF. CDR3 DNA, as far as it was read: TGTGCCAGCAGCAGCGGTACCACAGATACG.

This clone was detected many times. The CDR3 DNA, read in part, is TGTGCCAGCAGTGTTTTGGCTGCCTACAATGAG. Translation gives CASSVLAAYNE. From start to end, the CDR3 is CASSVLAAYNEQFF. The rearrangement joins TRBV2 to TRBJ2-1; D is uncertain. The read terminates 3 residues ahead of where the CDR3 ends, so the germline J gene completes it. The CDR3 is 14 amino acids. Germline-derived CDR1 and CDR2 are SNHLY and FYNNEI. The V end lost 4 bases, the J end lost 2 bases, and 9 bases lay between the germline ends.

In this sample, this clone turned up a few times. The CDR3 is cut off 3 residues early in the read; its end comes from the germline J gene. The chain joins TRBV7-2 to TRBJ2-7; D possibly corresponds to TRBD1 (8 bases). The CDR3 sequence is 15 residues long. Trimming left V 5 bases short and J 3 bases short, with 17 bases between. Per the germline V gene, CDR1 is SGHTA and CDR2 is FQGNSA. CDR3 amino acids: CASSRATGGDYEQYF. The sequenced CDR3 bases are TGTGCCAGCAGCCGGGCCACAGGGGGGGACTACGAG.

The sample holds many counts of this clone. The sequenced CDR3 bases are TGCGCCAGCAGCTTGGAGGTAGGGGCTCTATCTACCGAG. The encoded protein is CASSLEVGALSTE. In full, the CDR3 is CASSLEVGALSTEQYF. J is TRBJ2-7 and V is TRBV5-1; TRBD1 might be the D (5 bases). Read sequence stops 3 residues before the CDR3 end, and the germline J gene provides the missing end. Germline V gives CDR1 SGHRS, CDR2 YFSETQ. The CDR3 spans 16 residues. Trimming left V 0 bases short and J 6 bases short, with 19 bases between.

In this sample, this clone turned up many times. The CDR3 DNA, read in part, is TGTGCCAGCAGCTTAGAACGGCGAGGGGTAGAGACC. Translation gives CASSLERRGVET. The full CDR3 sequence reads CASSLERRGVETQYF. The V call is TRBV11-2, the J call TRBJ2-5; D possibly uses TRBD1 or TRBD2 (5 bases each). Sequencing ends 3 residues short of the CDR3 end; the germline J gene provides the rest. The CDR3 runs to 15 residues. CDR1 is SGHAT, CDR2 FQNNGV, per germline. Between the trimmed V and J ends, which lost 0 bases and 4 bases, there was a span of 12 bases.

This clone appeared many times. The read terminates 3 residues ahead of where the CDR3 ends, so the germline J gene completes it. V and J are TRBV20-1 and TRBJ1-4; 7 bases are a match to TRBD1. V gave up 2 bases and J gave up 5 bases; unmatched junction bases: 11. The CDR3 runs to 16 residues. CDR1 is DFQATT, CDR2 SNEGSKA, per germline (reference sequence). The CDR3 spells CSARSAGTAYNEKLFF. Incomplete CDR3 DNA: TGCAGTGCTAGATCCGCCGGGACAGCTTACAATGAAAAA.

This clone has ten or more counts. The read terminates 3 residues before the CDR3 end, so the remaining end is supplied by the germline J gene. The chain combines TRBV5-1 with TRBJ2-6; a possible D gene is TRBD1 (6 bases). The CDR3 sequence is 19 residues long. With 2 bases removed from V and 1 base from J, the gap between germline ends came to 19 bases. CDR1 is SGHRS and CDR2 is YFSETQ in the germline V gene. This CDR3 reads CASSLQTGTRGSGANVLTF. The part of the CDR3 DNA that was read is TGCGCCAGCAGCTTACAGACCGGGACACGCGGATCTGGGGCCAACGTC.

Turning to this clone: The CDR3 end is not reached by the read, which stops 3 residues before it; the germline J gene fills it in. The rearrangement uses TRBV30 and TRBJ1-1; TRBD1 might be the D (5 bases). V lost 4 bases and J 2 bases, leaving 8 bases between the germline ends. CDR1 is GTSNPN and CDR2 is SVGIG in the germline V gene (reference sequence). The CDR3 totals 12 residues. Here the CDR3 reads CAWTQGNTEAFF. The part of the CDR3 DNA that was read is TGTGCCTGGACCCAGGGTAACACTGAA.

In this sample, this clone turned up many times. The CDR3 end lies 3 residues beyond the end of the read and is filled in from the germline J gene. The rearrangement joins TRBV14 to TRBJ2-1; D uncertain. Germline V gene lookup returns CDR1 SGHDN and CDR2 FVKESK. Between the trimmed V and J ends, which lost 2 bases and 0 bases, there was a span of 2 bases. The CDR3 sequence is 13 residues long. The covered CDR3 bases are TGTGCCAGCAGCCAATACTCCTACAATGAG. Translating it yields CASSQYSYNE. The entire CDR3 reads CASSQYSYNEQFF.

The sample holds many counts of this clone. Sequencing ends 3 residues short of the CDR3 end; the germline J gene provides the rest. This chain links TRBV20-1 with TRBJ2-7; maybe TRBD1 (6 bases). Trimming pared 5 bases from V and 4 bases from J, leaving 15 bases between. The CDR3 totals 13 residues. Germline CDR1 and CDR2: DFQATT and SNEGSKA (reference sequence). Incomplete CDR3 DNA: TGCAGTGCTGGATCCGGGACACAATACGAG. This sequence encodes CSAGSGTQYE. The entire CDR3 reads CSAGSGTQYEQYF.

This clone was counted at least ten times. Sequencing ends 3 residues short of the CDR3 end; the germline J gene provides the rest. This chain connects TRBV30 to TRBJ1-5; no definite D call. Trimming shortened V by 2 bases and J by 4 bases, and 12 bases separated the two germline ends. Germline CDR1 reads GTSNPN; CDR2 reads SVGIG (reference sequence). The CDR3 extends over 14 amino acids. The CDR3 bases that were read are TGTGCCTGGAGTATCACACATTTAAATCAGCCC. Translation: CAWSITHLNQP. The full CDR3 is CAWSITHLNQPQHF. The full variable domain, with the rest looked up from reference TRBV30 and TRBJ1-5, is SQTIHQWPATLVQPVGSPLSLECTVEGTSNPNLYWYRQAAGRGLQLLFYSVGIGQISSEVPQNLSASRPQDRQFILSSKKLLLSDSGFYLCAWSITHLNQPQHFGDGTRLSIL.

This clone was seen many times. The CDR3 is cut off 3 residues early in the read; its end comes from the germline J gene. V gene TRBV30 combines with J gene TRBJ2-2, with a weak D call TRBD2 (5 bases). There are 15 residues in the CDR3. Germline CDR1 GTSNPN, CDR2 SVGIG (reference sequence). The V end lost 3 bases, the J end lost 3 bases, and 14 bases lay between the germline ends. The CDR3 is CAWSDQTRDTGELFF. The CDR3 DNA, read in part, is TGTGCCTGGAGCGACCAGACGAGGGACACCGGGGAG.

The sample holds many counts of this clone. The read halts 3 residues ahead of the CDR3 end, with the missing end drawn from the germline J gene. The chain recombines TRBV19 with TRBJ2-4; 15 bases map to TRBD2. Per the germline V gene, CDR1 is LNHDA and CDR2 is SQIVND (reference sequence). This CDR3 contains 16 residues. Trimming removed 4 bases from V and 7 bases from J; junction bases left unmatched: 5. The part of the CDR3 DNA that was read is TGTGCCAGTAGTACAAGGACTAGCGGGGGGGCTAACATT. It translates to CASSTRTSGGANI. The full-length CDR3 reads as CASSTRTSGGANIQYF.

This clone has at least ten counts. Coverage ceases 3 residues before the CDR3 finishes, and the germline J gene fills in the end. The chain joins TRBV19 to TRBJ1-2; possible D gene TRBD1, 5 bases. Germline loops: CDR1 LNHDA, CDR2 SQIVND (reference sequence). This CDR3 is 15 amino acids long. The CDR3 loop is CASSMQGYLSGGYTF. The covered CDR3 bases are TGTGCCAGTAGTATGCAGGGTTATTTATCGGGAGGC.

Many counts were recorded for this clone. The read stops 3 residues short of the end of the CDR3; the missing end is completed from the germline J gene. The rearrangement joins TRBV5-1 to TRBJ2-7, with 7 nucleotides matching TRBD1. Germline trimming cut 0 bases from V and 2 bases from J; bases unmatched to any gene: 2. The CDR3 sequence is 14 residues long. CDR1 and CDR2 (germline): SGHRS, YFSETQ. CDR3 residues: CASSLGQGPYEQYF. CDR3 DNA, as far as it was read: TGCGCCAGCAGCTTGGGACAGGGCCCCTACGAG.

As for this clone: Coverage ceases 3 residues before the CDR3 finishes, and the germline J gene fills in the end. The chain joins TRBV5-1 to TRBJ1-2; TRBD1 matches 7 bases. The CDR3 covers 14 residues. Germline V gene lookup returns CDR1 SGHRS and CDR2 YFSETQ. V was clipped by 2 bases and J by 2 bases; unmatched bases: 3. This CDR3 is CASSLSGGNYGYTF. The sequenced CDR3 bases are TGCGCCAGCAGCTTATCAGGGGGGAACTATGGC.

At least ten counts were recorded for this clone. The DNA read from the CDR3 is TGCGCCAGCAGCTTGGCGTCAGGGGCCCCCTACGAG. Its protein product is CASSLASGAPYE. The full CDR3 sequence reads CASSLASGAPYEQYF. V is TRBV5-1 and J is TRBJ2-7, with D possibly being TRBD1 (6 bases). The read terminates 3 residues ahead of where the CDR3 ends, so the germline J gene completes it. CDR1 and CDR2 from the germline V gene are SGHRS and YFSETQ. V shed 0 bases and J shed 2 bases, with 12 bases lying between them. The CDR3 contains 15 residues.

This clone was recorded many times. The read finishes 3 residues shy of the CDR3 end, and the germline J gene is used to complete it. This chain uses TRBV10-1 with TRBJ2-7; possible D gene TRBD1, 6 bases. The V gene lost 3 bases and the J gene lost 3 bases, with 18 bases spanning the gap. This CDR3 has 16 residues. CDR1 is WNHNN and CDR2 is SYGVQD in the germline V gene (reference sequence). CDR3 DNA, as far as it was read: TGCGCCAGCAGTGATAACCGGGACACTACGATCTACGAG. This gives the protein CASSDNRDTTIYE. The full CDR3 protein reads CASSDNRDTTIYEQYF.